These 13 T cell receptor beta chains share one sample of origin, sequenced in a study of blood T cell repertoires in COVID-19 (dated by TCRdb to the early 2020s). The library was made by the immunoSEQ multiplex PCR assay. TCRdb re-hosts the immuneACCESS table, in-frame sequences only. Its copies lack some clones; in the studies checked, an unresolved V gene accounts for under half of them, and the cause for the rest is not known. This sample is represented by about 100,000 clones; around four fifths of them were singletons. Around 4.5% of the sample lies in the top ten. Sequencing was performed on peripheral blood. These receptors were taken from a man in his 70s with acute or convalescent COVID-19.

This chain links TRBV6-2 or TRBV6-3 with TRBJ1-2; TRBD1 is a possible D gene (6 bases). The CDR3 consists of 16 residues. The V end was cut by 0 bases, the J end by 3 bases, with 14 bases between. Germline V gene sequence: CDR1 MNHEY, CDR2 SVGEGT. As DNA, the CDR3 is TGTGCCAGCAGTTACTCGCCCGCAGGGGTCGACTATGGCTACACCTTC. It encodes CASSYSPAGVDYGYTF.

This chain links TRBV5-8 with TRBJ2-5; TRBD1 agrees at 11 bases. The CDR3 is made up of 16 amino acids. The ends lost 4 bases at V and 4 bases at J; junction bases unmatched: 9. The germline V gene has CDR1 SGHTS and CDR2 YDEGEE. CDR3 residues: CASSLGQGAAGETQYF. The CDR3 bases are TGTGCCAGCAGCCTAGGACAGGGGGCAGCGGGAGAGACCCAGTACTTC.

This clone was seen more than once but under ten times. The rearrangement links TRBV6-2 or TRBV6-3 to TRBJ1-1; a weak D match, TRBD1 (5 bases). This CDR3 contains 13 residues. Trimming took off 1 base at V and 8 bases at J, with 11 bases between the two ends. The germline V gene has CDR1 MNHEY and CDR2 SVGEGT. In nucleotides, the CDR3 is TGTGCCAGCAGTTACTGGGGGGGTAAAGAAGCTTTCTTT. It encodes CASSYWGGKEAFF.

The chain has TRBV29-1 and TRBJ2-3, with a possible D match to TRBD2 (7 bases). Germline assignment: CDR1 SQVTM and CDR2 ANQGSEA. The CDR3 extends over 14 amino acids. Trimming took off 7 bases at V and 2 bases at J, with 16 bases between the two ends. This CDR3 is CSGGGQLHTDTQYF. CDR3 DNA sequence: TGCAGCGGGGGGGGACAACTCCACACAGATACGCAGTATTTT.

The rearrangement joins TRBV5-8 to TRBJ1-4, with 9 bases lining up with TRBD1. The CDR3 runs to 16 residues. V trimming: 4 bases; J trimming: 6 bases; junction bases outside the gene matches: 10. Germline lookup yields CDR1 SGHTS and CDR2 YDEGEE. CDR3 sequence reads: CASSPPGQGGDEKLFF. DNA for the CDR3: TGTGCCAGCAGCCCTCCGGGACAGGGCGGGGATGAAAAACTGTTTTTT. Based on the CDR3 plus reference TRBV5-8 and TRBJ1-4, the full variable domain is EAGVTQSPTHLIKTRGQQATLRCSPISGHTSVYWYQQALGLGLQFLLWYDEGEERNRGNFPPRFSGRQFPNYSSELNVNALELEDSALYLCASSPPGQGGDEKLFFGSGTQLSVL.

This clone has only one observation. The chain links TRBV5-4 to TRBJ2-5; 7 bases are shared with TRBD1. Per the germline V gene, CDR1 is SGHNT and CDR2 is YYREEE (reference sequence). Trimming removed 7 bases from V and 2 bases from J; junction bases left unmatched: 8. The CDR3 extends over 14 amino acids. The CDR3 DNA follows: TGTGCCAGCTCATCGTCGGGACAGCAAGAGACCCAGTACTTC. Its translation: CASSSSGQQETQYF.

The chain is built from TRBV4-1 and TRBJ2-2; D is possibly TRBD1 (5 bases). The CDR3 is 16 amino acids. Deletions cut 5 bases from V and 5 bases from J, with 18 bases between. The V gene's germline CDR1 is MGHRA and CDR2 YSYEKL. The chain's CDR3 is CASSFQETGGTGELFF. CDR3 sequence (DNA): TGCGCCAGCAGCTTTCAAGAAACAGGTGGGACCGGGGAGCTGTTTTTT.

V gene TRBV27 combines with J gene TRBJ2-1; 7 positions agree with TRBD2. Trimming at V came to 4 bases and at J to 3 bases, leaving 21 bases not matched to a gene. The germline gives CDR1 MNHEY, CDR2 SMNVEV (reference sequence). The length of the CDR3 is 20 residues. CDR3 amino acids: CASSSPASGIIGTNYNEQFF. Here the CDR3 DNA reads TGTGCCAGCAGTTCCCCCGCCTCTGGTATAATTGGGACTAACTACAATGAGCAGTTCTTC.

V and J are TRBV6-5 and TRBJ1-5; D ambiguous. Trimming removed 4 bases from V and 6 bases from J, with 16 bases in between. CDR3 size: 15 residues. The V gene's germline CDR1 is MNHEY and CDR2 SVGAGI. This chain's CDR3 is CASSSTGRVLQPQHF. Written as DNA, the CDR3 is TGTGCCAGCAGTTCCACTGGGAGGGTGCTTCAGCCCCAGCATTTT.

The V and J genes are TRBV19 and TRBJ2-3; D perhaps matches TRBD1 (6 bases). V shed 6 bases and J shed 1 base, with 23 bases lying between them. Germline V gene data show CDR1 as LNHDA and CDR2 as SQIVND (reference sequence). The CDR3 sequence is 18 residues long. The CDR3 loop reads CASSTSLRGGGRTDTQYF. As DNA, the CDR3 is TGTGCCAGTAGCACCTCCCTCAGGGGTGGGGGCCGCACAGATACGCAGTATTTT.

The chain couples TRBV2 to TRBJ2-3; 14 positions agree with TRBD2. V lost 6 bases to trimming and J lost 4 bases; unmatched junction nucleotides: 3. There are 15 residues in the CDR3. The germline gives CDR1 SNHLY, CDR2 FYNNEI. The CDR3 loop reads CASSQTSGGADTQYF. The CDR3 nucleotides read TGTGCCAGCAGCCAGACTAGCGGGGGGGCAGATACGCAGTATTTT.

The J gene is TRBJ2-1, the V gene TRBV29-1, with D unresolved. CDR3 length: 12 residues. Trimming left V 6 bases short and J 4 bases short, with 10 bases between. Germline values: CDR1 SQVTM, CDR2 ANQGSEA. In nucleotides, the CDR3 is TGCAGCGTAGCCGAAGAATACAATGAGCAGTTCTTC. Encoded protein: CSVAEEYNEQFF.

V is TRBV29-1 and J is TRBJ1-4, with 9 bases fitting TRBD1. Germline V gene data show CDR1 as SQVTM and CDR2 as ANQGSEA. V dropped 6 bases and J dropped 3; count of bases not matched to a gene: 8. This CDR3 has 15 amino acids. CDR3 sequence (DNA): TGCAGCGTACCGGGACAGGGAGGGTCTAATGAAAAACTGTTTTTT. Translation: CSVPGQGGSNEKLFF.